This entry lists 4 T cell receptor beta chains sequenced from one sample in a study of T cells in Graves' hyperthyroidism and ophthalmopathy. Researchers amplified the TCR beta CDR3 regions from RNA transcripts. A set of HTBI primers served as the primers for a first-round RT-PCR of the TCR CDR3. TCRdb passed the multiplex PCR reads through MiXCR, listing each CDR3 protein once. There are 200,000 to 250,000 distinct CDR3 sequences in the sample; roughly 15% occur only once, and roughly 53% lies in the top ten. The material sequenced was blood. These receptors all come from a man between 50 and 59 years old with Graves' hyperthyroidism.

This clonotype appeared a single time. A much larger clone differs by one base, so this may be a read error. This CDR3 reads CASSPLGQGLETQCF. In DNA, the CDR3 is TGTGCCAGCAGTCCGCTGGGACAGGGGTTAGAGACCCAGTGCTTC. The chain uses TRBV12-3 or TRBV12-4 and TRBJ2-5, with TRBD1 identical over 10 bases. This CDR3 spans 15 amino acids.

This clonotype was counted at least ten times. The J gene is TRBJ2-3, the V gene TRBV28, with D maybe TRBD2 (5 bases). CDR3 length: 14 residues. V was shortened by 3 bases and J by 5 bases, with 12 bases between the two germline ends. CDR1 MDHEN and CDR2 SYDVKM come from the germline V gene. The CDR3 nucleotides are TGTGCCAGCAGTTTCCGGGCCGGGGTAGATACGCAGTATTTT. Translation gives CASSFRAGVDTQYF.

This clonotype was seen many times. This chain joins TRBV2 and TRBJ1-3; tentatively, D is TRBD1 (5 bases). V shed 3 bases and J shed 4 bases, with 7 bases lying between them. CDR1 and CDR2 from the germline V gene are SNHLY and FYNNEI. The CDR3 covers 13 residues. The CDR3 nucleotides read TGTGCCAGCAGTGATGGGGGGGGAAACACCATATATTTT. Its translation: CASSDGGGNTIYF.

This chain uses TRBV15 with TRBJ1-2, with 8 nucleotides matching TRBD1. V lost 0 bases to trimming and J lost 6 bases; unmatched junction nucleotides: 0. Germline CDR1 is LNHNV and CDR2 is YYDKDF (reference sequence). The CDR3 extends over 13 amino acids. CDR3 in DNA: TGTGCCACCAGCAGAGACAGGGGGCATGGCTACACCTTC. Its protein is CATSRDRGHGYTF.